This TCR beta chain was recovered during a study of T cell repertoires in cytomegalovirus infection. Turning to the study itself: In public TCR beta signatures, there were indications of both CMV infection and matching HLA type. Broader study findings: Cumulative public TCR beta family frequency identified carriers of CMV plus the relevant HLA. Dominant in the ex vivo response were TCR beta clonotypes restricted by HLA-C and specific for CMV.

This clonotype came up many times. Its cognate antigen is unknown. TCRdb reprocessed the reads with MiXCR, giving one entry per CDR3 protein. The table shows 200,000 to 300,000 distinct CDR3 sequences, with approximately 13% occurring only once. CDR1 is MDHEN and CDR2 is SYDVKM in the germline V gene. CDR3 length: 16 amino acids. Trimming left V 8 bases short and J 0 bases short, with 14 bases between. The source material was PBMCs. The rearrangement links TRBV28 to TRBJ1-6; D call uncertain. The source of this sequence is a human donor in good health (CMV status not recorded). Some clones in this sample may be carry-over from other donors' samples. The CDR3 DNA reads as TGTGCCAGCGGACTAACCGACTTCTCCTATAATTCACCCCTCCACTTT. Its translation: CASGLTDFSYNSPLHF.